What follows describes a single T cell receptor beta chain. Antigen unknown. Germline CDR1 MNHEY, CDR2 SMNVEV (reference sequence). This CDR3 spans 12 amino acids. V lost 5 bases and J lost 3, with 6 bases in between. Clones were read by immunoSEQ multiplex PCR, and TCRdb kept only the in-frame ones, dropping some. Of over 70,000 clones listed, 75% to 90% are singletons. The data were obtained in a study of OX40 agonist ivuxolimab in advanced cancers. Study context: Clinicians treated patients with ivuxolimab, an agonistic anti-OX40 (CD134) antibody. Previous treatment with anti-PD-1, anti-PD-L1 or anti-CTLA-4 therapy was allowed; approximately 40% had received some. Subjects had a mean age of about 61 years, with a range of roughly 20 to 79; around 83% were male. Findings and limits, study-wide: Patients with a partial response at 0.1-3.0 mg/kg had among the lowest clonal expansion.

Sequenced material: CD4+ or CD8+ T cells sorted from blood, taken in a trial of the OX40 agonist ivuxolimab. The chain couples TRBV27 to TRBJ2-3; no definite D call. The sequence derives from an adult with an advanced solid tumor such as melanoma, head and neck, liver or kidney cancer. CDR3 protein: CASSLRTDTQYF. Written as DNA, the CDR3 is TGTGCCAGCAGTCTAAGAACAGATACGCAGTATTTT.